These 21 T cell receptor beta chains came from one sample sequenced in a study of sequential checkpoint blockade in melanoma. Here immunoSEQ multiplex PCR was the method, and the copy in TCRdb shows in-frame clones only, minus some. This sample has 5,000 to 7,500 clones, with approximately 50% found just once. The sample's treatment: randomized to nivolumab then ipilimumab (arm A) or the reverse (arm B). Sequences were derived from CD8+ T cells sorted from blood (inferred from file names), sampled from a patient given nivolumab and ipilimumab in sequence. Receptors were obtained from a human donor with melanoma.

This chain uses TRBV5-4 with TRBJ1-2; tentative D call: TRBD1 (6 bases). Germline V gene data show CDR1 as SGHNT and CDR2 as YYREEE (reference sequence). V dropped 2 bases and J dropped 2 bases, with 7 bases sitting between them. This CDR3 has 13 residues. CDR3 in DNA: TGTGCCAGCAGCTTCCAGGGGAACTATGGCTACACCTTC. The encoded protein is CASSFQGNYGYTF.

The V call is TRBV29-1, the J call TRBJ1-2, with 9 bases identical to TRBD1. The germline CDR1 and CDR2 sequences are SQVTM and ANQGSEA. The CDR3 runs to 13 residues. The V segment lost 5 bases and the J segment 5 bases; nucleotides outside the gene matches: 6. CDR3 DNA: TGCAGCGTTCCGGGACAGGGAGTATATGGCTACACCTTC. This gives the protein CSVPGQGVYGYTF.

The CDR3 nucleotides read TGTGCCAGCAGTTTAGAGACAGGGGGCAACGAGCAGTACTTC. This gives the protein CASSLETGGNEQYF. V gene TRBV27 combines with J gene TRBJ2-7, with TRBD1 matching 10 bases. Germline V gene lookup returns CDR1 MNHEY and CDR2 SMNVEV (reference sequence). J gave up 5 bases and V 2 bases, and 3 bases lay outside the gene matches. The length of the CDR3 is 14 residues.

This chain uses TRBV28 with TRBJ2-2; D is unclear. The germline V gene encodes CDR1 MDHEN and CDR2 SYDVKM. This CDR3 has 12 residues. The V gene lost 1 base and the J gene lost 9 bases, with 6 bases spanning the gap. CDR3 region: CASSLSRRELFF. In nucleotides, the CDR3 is TGTGCCAGCAGTTTATCGAGGAGGGAGCTGTTTTTT. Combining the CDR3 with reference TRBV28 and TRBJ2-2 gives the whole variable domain DVKVTQSSRYLVKRTGEKVFLECVQDMDHENMFWYRQDPGLGLRLIYFSYDVKMKEKGDIPEGYSVSREKKERFSLILESASTNQTSMYLCASSLSRRELFFGEGSRLTVL.

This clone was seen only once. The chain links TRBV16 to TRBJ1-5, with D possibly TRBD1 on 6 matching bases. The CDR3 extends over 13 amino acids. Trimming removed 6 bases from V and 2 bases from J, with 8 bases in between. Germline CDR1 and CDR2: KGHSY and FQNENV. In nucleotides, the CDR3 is TGTGCCAGCAGGGGGGCCGGCAATCAGCCCCAGCATTTT. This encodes CASRGAGNQPQHF.

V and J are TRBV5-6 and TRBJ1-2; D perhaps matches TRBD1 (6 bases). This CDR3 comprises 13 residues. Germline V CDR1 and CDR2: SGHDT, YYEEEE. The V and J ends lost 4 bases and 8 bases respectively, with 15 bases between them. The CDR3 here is CASSELTGYGYTF. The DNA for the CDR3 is TGTGCCAGCAGCGAACTAACAGGGTACGGCTACACCTTC.

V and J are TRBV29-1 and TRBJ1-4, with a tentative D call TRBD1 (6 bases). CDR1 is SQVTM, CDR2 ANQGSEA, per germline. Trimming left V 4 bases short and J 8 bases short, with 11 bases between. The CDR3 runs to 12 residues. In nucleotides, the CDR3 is TGCAGCGTTGGAAGTAGGGGGGAAAAACTGTTTTTT. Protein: CSVGSRGEKLFF.

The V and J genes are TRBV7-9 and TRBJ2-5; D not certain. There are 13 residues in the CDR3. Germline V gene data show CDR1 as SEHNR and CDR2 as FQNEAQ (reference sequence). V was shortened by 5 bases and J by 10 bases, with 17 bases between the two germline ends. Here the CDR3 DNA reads TGTGCCAGCAGCCCAGACTCTTTTGAGGACCAGTACTTC. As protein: CASSPDSFEDQYF.

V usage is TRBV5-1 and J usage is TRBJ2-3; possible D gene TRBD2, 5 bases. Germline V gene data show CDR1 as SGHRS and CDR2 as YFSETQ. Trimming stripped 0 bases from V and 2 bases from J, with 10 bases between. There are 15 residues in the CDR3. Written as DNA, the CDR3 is TGCGCCAGCAGCTTGGCTGGACTCTTCACAGATACGCAGTATTTT. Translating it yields CASSLAGLFTDTQYF.

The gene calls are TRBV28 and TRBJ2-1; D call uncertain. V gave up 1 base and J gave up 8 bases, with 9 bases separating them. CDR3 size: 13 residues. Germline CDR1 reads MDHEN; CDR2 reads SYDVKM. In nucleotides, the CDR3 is TGTGCCAGCAGTTTATTGGCCGCCTATGAGCAGTTCTTC. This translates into CASSLLAAYEQFF.

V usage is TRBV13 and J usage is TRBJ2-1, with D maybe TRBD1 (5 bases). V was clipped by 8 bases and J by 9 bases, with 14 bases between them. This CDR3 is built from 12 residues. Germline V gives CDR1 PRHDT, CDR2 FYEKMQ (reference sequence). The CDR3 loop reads CASRWGTGEQFF. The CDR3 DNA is TGTGCCAGCCGGTGGGGTACAGGTGAGCAGTTCTTC.

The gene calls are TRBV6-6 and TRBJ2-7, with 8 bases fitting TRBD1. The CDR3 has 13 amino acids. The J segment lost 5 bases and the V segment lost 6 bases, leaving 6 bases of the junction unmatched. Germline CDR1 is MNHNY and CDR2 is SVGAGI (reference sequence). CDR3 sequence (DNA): TGTGCCAGCAGCTGGGACAGGATCAACGAGCAGTACTTC. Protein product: CASSWDRINEQYF.

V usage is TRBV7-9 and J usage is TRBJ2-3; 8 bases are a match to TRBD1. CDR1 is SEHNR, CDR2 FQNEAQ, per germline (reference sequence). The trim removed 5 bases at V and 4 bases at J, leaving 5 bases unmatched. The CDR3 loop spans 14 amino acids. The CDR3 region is CASSPRQGPDTQYF. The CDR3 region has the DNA TGTGCCAGCAGCCCAAGACAGGGGCCAGATACGCAGTATTTT.

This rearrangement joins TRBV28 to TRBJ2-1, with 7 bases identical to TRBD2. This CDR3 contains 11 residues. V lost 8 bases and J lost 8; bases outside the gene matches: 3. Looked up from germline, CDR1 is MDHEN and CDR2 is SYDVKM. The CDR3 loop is CASRRGYEQFF. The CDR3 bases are TGTGCCAGCCGGCGGGGGTATGAGCAGTTCTTC.

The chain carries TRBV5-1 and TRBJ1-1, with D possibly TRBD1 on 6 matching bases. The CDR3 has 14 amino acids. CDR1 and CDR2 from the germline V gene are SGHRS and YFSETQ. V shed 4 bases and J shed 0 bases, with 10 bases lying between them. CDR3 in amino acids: CASSPAGVNTEAFF. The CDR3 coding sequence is TGCGCCAGCAGCCCCGCAGGGGTGAACACTGAAGCTTTCTTT.

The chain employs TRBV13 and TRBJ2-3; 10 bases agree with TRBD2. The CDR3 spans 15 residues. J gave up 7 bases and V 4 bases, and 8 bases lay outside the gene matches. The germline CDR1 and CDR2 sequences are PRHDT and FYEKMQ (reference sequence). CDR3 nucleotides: TGTGCCAGCAGCTCCAAAGCGGGGGGGCCCTATACGCAGTATTTT. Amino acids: CASSSKAGGPYTQYF.

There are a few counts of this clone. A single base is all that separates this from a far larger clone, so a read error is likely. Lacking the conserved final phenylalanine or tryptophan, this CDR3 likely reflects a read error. The chain's CDR3 is CASGGQGNEKLFS. The CDR3 DNA sequence: TGTGCCAGCGGAGGACAGGGTAATGAAAAACTGTTTTCT. The chain joins TRBV7-6 to TRBJ1-4; 8 bases are a match to TRBD1. V lost 8 bases to trimming and J lost 4 bases; unmatched junction nucleotides: 3. CDR1 and CDR2 (germline): SGHVS, FNYEAQ. CDR3 length: 13 residues.

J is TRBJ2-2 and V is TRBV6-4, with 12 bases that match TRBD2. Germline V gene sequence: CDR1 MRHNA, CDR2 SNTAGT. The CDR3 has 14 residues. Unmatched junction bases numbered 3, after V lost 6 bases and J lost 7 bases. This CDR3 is CASRTSGSSGELFF. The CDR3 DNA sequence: TGTGCCAGCAGGACTAGCGGGAGCAGCGGGGAGCTGTTTTTT.

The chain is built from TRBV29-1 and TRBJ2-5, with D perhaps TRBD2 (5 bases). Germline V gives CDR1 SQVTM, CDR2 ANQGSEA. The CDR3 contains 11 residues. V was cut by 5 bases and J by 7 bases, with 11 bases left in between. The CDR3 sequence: CSVPGKATQYF. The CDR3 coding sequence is TGCAGCGTTCCGGGGAAGGCGACCCAGTACTTC. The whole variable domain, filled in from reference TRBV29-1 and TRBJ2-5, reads SAVISQKPSRDICQRGTSLTIQCQVDSQVTMMFWYRQQPGQSLTLIATANQGSEATYESGFVIDKFPISRPNLTFSTLTVSNMSPEDSSIYLCSVPGKATQYFGPGTRLLVL.

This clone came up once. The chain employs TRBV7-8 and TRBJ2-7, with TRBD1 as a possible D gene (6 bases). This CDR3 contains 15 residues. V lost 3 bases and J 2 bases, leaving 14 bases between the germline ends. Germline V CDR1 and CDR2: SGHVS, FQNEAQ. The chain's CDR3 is CASSLQGSSPYEQYF. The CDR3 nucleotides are TGTGCCAGCAGCTTGCAGGGGTCTTCACCCTACGAGCAGTACTTC.

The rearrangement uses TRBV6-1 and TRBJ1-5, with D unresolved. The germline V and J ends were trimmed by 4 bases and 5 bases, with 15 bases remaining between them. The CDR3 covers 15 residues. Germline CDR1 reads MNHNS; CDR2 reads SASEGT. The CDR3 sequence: CASSGVFTVDQPQHF. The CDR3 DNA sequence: TGTGCCAGCAGTGGTGTCTTTACAGTCGATCAGCCCCAGCATTTT.